This T cell receptor (beta chain) is drawn from a study of CD8 T cells in Susac syndrome. Study-level findings and limits: The study recognized that its TCR sequencing and HLA analysis covered a relatively small number of individuals.

In its sample, this clonotype was seen once. Its target is unknown. RNA amounts of 0.5 to 1 ug underwent reverse transcription with random hexamers. Across 54 Vbeta and 13 Jbeta, TCR beta CDR3 was amplified with immunoSEQ multiplex PCR. TCRdb ran MiXCR on the immunoSEQ multiplex PCR reads and lists one entry per CDR3 protein. The sample lists 300,000 to 350,000 distinct CDR3 sequences; 92% were seen once. V was clipped by 6 bases and J by 5 bases, with 13 bases between them. The CDR3 extends over 13 amino acids. Germline V gives CDR1 SGHTA, CDR2 FQGNSA. The sequence was collected from a human donor with multiple sclerosis. This chain connects TRBV7-2 to TRBJ2-5, with TRBD2 as a possible D gene (5 bases). Material: CD4+ T cells from PBMCs. The CDR3 here is CASSGGRDETQYF. CDR3 DNA sequence: TGTGCCAGCAGTGGCGGGCGAGACGAGACCCAGTACTTC. The whole variable domain, filled in from reference TRBV7-2 and TRBJ2-5, reads GAGVSQSPSNKVTEKGKDVELRCDPISGHTALYWYRQSLGQGLEFLIYFQGNSAPDKSGLPSDRFSAERTGGSVSTLTIQRTQQEDSAVYLCASSGGRDETQYFGPGTRLLVL.